This is a list of T cell receptor beta chains from one sample in a study of blood T cell repertoires in COVID-19. This table comes from immunoSEQ multiplex PCR, and its TCRdb copy is limited to in-frame clones, with some not included. This sample carries fewer than 500,000 clones, around 87% of them seen once, and the ten largest clones take around 0.91%. Material for sequencing was PBMCs or T cells enriched from blood (not recorded which). The receptors stem from a woman aged 25 to 39 with acute COVID-19. Each CDR3 is given with its conserved first and last residue. The D gene is left open where the match is weak. Where a row states a size, it is once, few, many or the class of an expanded clone; other rows omit it.

cdr3_length: 15; d_call: -; clone_size: -; j_call: TRBJ1-6; v_call: TRBV6-5; cdr3_aa: CASSNLSTGNSPLHF; cdr3_nt: TGTGCCAGCAGTAATCTATCAACGGGTAATTCACCCCTCCACTTT
cdr3_length: 15; d_call: -; clone_size: -; j_call: TRBJ2-7; v_call: TRBV10-1; cdr3_aa: CASSVGRVGDYEQYF; cdr3_nt: TGCGCCAGCAGTGTCGGACGTGTCGGGGACTACGAGCAGTACTTC
cdr3_length: 14; d_call: -; clone_size: few; j_call: TRBJ1-6; v_call: TRBV30; cdr3_aa: CAWSGGDPNSPLHF; cdr3_nt: TGTGCCTGGAGTGGGGGGGACCCTAATTCACCCCTCCACTTT
cdr3_length: 15; d_call: TRBD1; clone_size: few; j_call: TRBJ1-1; v_call: TRBV7-6; cdr3_aa: CASSEVGQGITEAFF; cdr3_nt: TGTGCCAGCAGCGAGGTAGGACAGGGGATCACTGAAGCTTTCTTT
cdr3_length: 16; d_call: TRBD1; clone_size: -; j_call: TRBJ2-7; v_call: TRBV5-6; cdr3_aa: CASSLGRQGPAYEQYF; cdr3_nt: TGTGCCAGCAGCTTGGGAAGACAGGGACCCGCCTACGAGCAGTACTTC
cdr3_length: 13; d_call: -; clone_size: -; j_call: TRBJ2-1; v_call: TRBV7-3; cdr3_aa: CASSLARFNEQFF; cdr3_nt: TGTGCCAGCAGCTTAGCCCGGTTCAATGAGCAGTTCTTC
cdr3_length: 13; d_call: -; clone_size: -; j_call: TRBJ1-2; v_call: TRBV29-1; cdr3_aa: CSASRQGSYGYTF; cdr3_nt: TGCAGCGCCTCTAGGCAGGGAAGCTATGGCTACACCTTC
cdr3_length: 17; d_call: TRBD1; clone_size: -; j_call: TRBJ2-1; v_call: TRBV4-1; cdr3_aa: CASSQDSPGQGYNEQFF; cdr3_nt: TGCGCCAGCAGCCAAGATTCGCCGGGACAGGGTTACAATGAGCAGTTCTTC
cdr3_length: 14; d_call: TRBD2; clone_size: -; j_call: TRBJ2-3; v_call: TRBV29-1; cdr3_aa: CSAVPGGVTDTQYF; cdr3_nt: TGCAGCGCTGTCCCGGGGGGGGTAACAGATACGCAGTATTTT
cdr3_length: 13; d_call: TRBD1; clone_size: -; j_call: TRBJ1-6; v_call: TRBV10-3; cdr3_aa: CATRGQGYSPLHF; cdr3_nt: TGTGCCACCAGGGGACAGGGGTACTCACCCCTCCACTTT
cdr3_length: 14; d_call: -; clone_size: -; j_call: TRBJ2-4; v_call: TRBV9; cdr3_aa: CASSVGPGKNIQYF; cdr3_nt: TGTGCCAGCAGCGTAGGGCCGGGGAAGAACATTCAGTACTTC
cdr3_length: 15; d_call: TRBD1; clone_size: once; j_call: TRBJ2-5; v_call: TRBV29-1; cdr3_aa: CSARRTGRGQETQYF; cdr3_nt: TGCAGCGCCCGACGGACAGGGAGAGGGCAAGAGACCCAGTACTTC
cdr3_length: 15; d_call: TRBD1; clone_size: -; j_call: TRBJ2-1; v_call: TRBV2; cdr3_aa: CASATGTGVHNEQFF; cdr3_nt: TGTGCCAGCGCTACCGGGACAGGGGTTCACAATGAGCAGTTCTTC
cdr3_length: 14; d_call: -; clone_size: -; j_call: TRBJ1-2; v_call: TRBV20-1; cdr3_aa: CSASAGDPNYGYTF; cdr3_nt: TGCAGTGCTAGTGCGGGGGACCCTAACTATGGCTACACCTTC
cdr3_length: 15; d_call: -; clone_size: -; j_call: TRBJ1-4; v_call: TRBV7-9; cdr3_aa: CASSLALGGSEKLFF; cdr3_nt: TGTGCCAGCAGCTTAGCCTTGGGAGGGAGTGAAAAACTGTTTTTT
cdr3_length: 17; d_call: -; clone_size: -; j_call: TRBJ1-5; v_call: TRBV19; cdr3_aa: CASSIWIGGRTHQPQHF; cdr3_nt: TGTGCCAGTAGTATCTGGATTGGGGGCAGAACCCATCAGCCCCAGCATTTT
cdr3_length: 17; d_call: -; clone_size: few; j_call: TRBJ2-2; v_call: TRBV9; cdr3_aa: CASSVGSGATNTGELFF; cdr3_nt: TGTGCCAGCAGCGTAGGCTCAGGGGCCACGAACACCGGGGAGCTGTTTTTT